The sequence of this T cell receptor beta chain was determined in a study of blood T cell repertoires in COVID-19. Study-wide background: COVID-19 samples collected from the United States, Italy and Spain covered acute and convalescent phases. PBMCs, B-cell-depleted T cells, or T cells were the source of the cDNA or gDNA that made up the material.

Trimming removed 4 bases at V and 5 bases at J, with 15 bases between. The V gene's germline CDR1 is SGHTA and CDR2 FQGNSA. The CDR3 length is 15 residues. Per the authors' pipeline: Scientists estimated how many nucleated cells there were by amplifying reference gene primers. Here immunoSEQ multiplex PCR was the method, and the copy in TCRdb shows in-frame clones only, minus some. V, J and clone size were drawn from that table, and D and trimming were deduced from the DNA. Of roughly 150,000 clones in the sample, roughly nine tenths were seen once. The source of this sequence is a man aged 55 to 69 with active or convalescent COVID-19. The rearrangement uses TRBV7-2 and TRBJ2-1; maybe TRBD1 (6 bases). Material: peripheral blood. CDR3 region: CASSSSQGTHNEQFF. CDR3 nucleotide sequence: TGTGCCAGCAGCTCGAGCCAGGGGACCCACAATGAGCAGTTCTTC.